In its sample, the clone carrying this TCR beta chain was seen many times. Antigen unknown. Time point reported: longitudinal time-point 3. Where libraries were unsorted, they were derived from 2 million PBMCs stored at -80 degrees C. The CDR3 runs 16 residues. V was pared by 4 bases and J by 0 bases, with 4 bases of the junction left unmatched. From germline, CDR1 is SGHKS and CDR2 YYEKEE (reference sequence). These data are taken from a study of neurological immune-mediated disorders. 5'RACE with 10-nucleotide random UMIs produced the cDNA. TCRdb fed the 5' RACE reads into MiXCR, producing one record per CDR3 protein. This table holds more than 75,000 distinct CDR3 sequences, about 4.5% found once. Findings of the study overall: In multiple sclerosis patients, the repertoire cluster was unrelated to clinical or MRI findings. CDR3 amino acid sequences found in expanded clones were never shared across subjects, suggesting private repertoires in all groups.

Sequenced sample: PBMCs. This chain joins TRBV5-5 and TRBJ2-2, with 9 nucleotides matching TRBD1. This clonotype was obtained from a woman aged 60-70 years with multiple sclerosis. The CDR3 reads CASSIDRGANTGELFF. The CDR3 DNA sequence: TGTGCCAGCAGCATAGACAGGGGGGCGAACACCGGGGAGCTGTTTTTT.